This entry concerns a single TCR beta chain. The data derive from a study of blood T cell repertoires in COVID-19. Background on the study: Spain, Italy and the United States supplied samples that represented acute and convalescent COVID-19. T cells, B-cell-depleted T cells, or PBMCs supplied cDNA or gDNA.

Methods used by the authors: Nucleated cell counts were estimated from reference gene primer amplification. The data were produced by immunoSEQ multiplex PCR, yet TCRdb's version contains in-frame clones alone and is incomplete. That table is the source of V, J and clone size, and D and trimming were worked out from the DNA. The sample yields about 67,000 clones, about 83% seen once. The CDR3 is 15 residues long. Trimming cost V 7 bases and J 6 bases; bases outside gene matches: 9. The germline CDR1 and CDR2 sequences are MDHEN and SYDVKM. The chain carries TRBV28 and TRBJ2-1; 10 positions agree with TRBD2. The sequence came from a woman of 80 years or more with acute or convalescent COVID-19. The sequencing sample was made of peripheral blood. The CDR3 spells CASTEGTSEINEQFF. Written as DNA, the CDR3 is TGTGCCAGCACCGAGGGGACTAGCGAGATCAATGAGCAGTTCTTC. Full variable domain (outside the CDR3, taken from reference TRBV28 and TRBJ2-1): DVKVTQSSRYLVKRTGEKVFLECVQDMDHENMFWYRQDPGLGLRLIYFSYDVKMKEKGDIPEGYSVSREKKERFSLILESASTNQTSMYLCASTEGTSEINEQFFGPGTRLTVL.